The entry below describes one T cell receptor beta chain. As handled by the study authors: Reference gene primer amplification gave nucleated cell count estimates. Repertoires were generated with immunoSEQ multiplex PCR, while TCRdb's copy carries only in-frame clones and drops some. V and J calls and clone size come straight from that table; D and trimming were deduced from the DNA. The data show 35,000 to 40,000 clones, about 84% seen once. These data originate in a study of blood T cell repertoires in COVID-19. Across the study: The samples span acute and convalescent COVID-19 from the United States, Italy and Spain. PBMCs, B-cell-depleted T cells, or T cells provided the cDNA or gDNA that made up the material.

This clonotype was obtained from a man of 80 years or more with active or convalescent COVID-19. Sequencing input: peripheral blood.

The chain's CDR3 is CASSGGLAGGSDTQYF. The CDR3 bases are TGTGCCAGCAGCGGTGGACTAGCGGGAGGGTCAGATACGCAGTATTTT. The rearrangement uses TRBV5-5 and TRBJ2-3; 15 bases match TRBD2. The J segment lost 4 bases and the V segment lost 4 bases, leaving 4 bases of the junction unmatched. The CDR3 consists of 16 residues. From germline, CDR1 is SGHKS and CDR2 YYEKEE (reference sequence).